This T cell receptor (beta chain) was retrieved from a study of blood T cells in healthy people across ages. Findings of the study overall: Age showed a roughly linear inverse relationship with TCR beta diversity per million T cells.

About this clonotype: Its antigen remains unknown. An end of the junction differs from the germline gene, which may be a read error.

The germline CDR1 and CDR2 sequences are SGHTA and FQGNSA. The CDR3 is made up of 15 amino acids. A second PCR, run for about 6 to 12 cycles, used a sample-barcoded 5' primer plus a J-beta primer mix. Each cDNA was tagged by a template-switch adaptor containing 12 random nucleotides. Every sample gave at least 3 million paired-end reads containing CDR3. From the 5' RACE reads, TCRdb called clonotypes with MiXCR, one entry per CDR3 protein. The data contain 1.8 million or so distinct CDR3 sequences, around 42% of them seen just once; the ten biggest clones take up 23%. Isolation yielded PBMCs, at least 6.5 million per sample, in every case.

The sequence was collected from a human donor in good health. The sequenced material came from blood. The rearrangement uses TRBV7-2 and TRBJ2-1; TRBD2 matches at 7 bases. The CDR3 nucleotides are TGTGCCAGCAGCGTAGCGGGTAATTCCTACAATGAGCAGTTCTTC. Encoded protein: CASSVAGNSYNEQFF.